The 8 T cell receptor beta chains listed next were all sequenced from one sample in a study of blood T cell repertoires in COVID-19. TCRdb keeps only in-frame clones here, not all; method: immunoSEQ multiplex PCR. The sample has roughly 500,000 clones, approximately 86% seen once; the top ten hold around 7.9%. The sequenced material came from PBMCs or T cells enriched from blood (not recorded which). These receptors were taken from a woman aged 55-75 years who had recovered from COVID-19.

The gene calls are TRBV11-2 and TRBJ1-5; a possible D gene is TRBD1 (6 bases). V shed 2 bases and J shed 2 bases, with 10 bases lying between them. Germline V gene lookup returns CDR1 SGHAT and CDR2 FQNNGV. The CDR3 covers 15 residues. In DNA, the CDR3 is TGTGCCAGCAGCTTAACAGGGCAGGGCAATCAGCCCCAGCATTTT. Amino acid sequence: CASSLTGQGNQPQHF.

The chain carries TRBV11-3 and TRBJ2-7; D ambiguous. The germline V gene encodes CDR1 SGHNT and CDR2 YENEEA. The CDR3 covers 14 residues. Trimming removed 7 bases from V and 0 bases from J, with 13 bases in between. The DNA of the CDR3 is TGTGCCAGCACCCAGACGGGTTTCTCCTACGAGCAGTACTTC. Translation gives CASTQTGFSYEQYF.

The chain combines TRBV2 with TRBJ1-2, with 9 nucleotides matching TRBD1. The V gene end was trimmed by 6 bases and the J gene end by 8 bases; junction bases not matched to a gene: 7. Germline V CDR1 and CDR2: SNHLY, FYNNEI. The CDR3 is 13 amino acids. The CDR3 region has the DNA TGTGCCAGCAGGTGGGACAGGGAGGGAGGCTACACCTTC. Its protein is CASRWDREGGYTF. Using reference TRBV2 and TRBJ1-2 for the parts outside the CDR3, the full variable domain is EPEVTQTPSHQVTQMGQEVILRCVPISNHLYFYWYRQILGQKVEFLVSFYNNEISEKSEIFDDQFSVERPDGSNFTLKIRSTKLEDSAMYFCASRWDREGGYTFGSGTRLTVV.

This clone was counted between two and nine times. V usage is TRBV4-1 and J usage is TRBJ1-2; TRBD1 aligns across 11 bases. Germline V gives CDR1 MGHRA, CDR2 YSYEKL. The CDR3 has 14 amino acids. Germline trimming cut 5 bases from V and 4 bases from J; bases unmatched to any gene: 3. The chain's CDR3 is CASSKGQGVYGYTF. The CDR3 DNA reads as TGCGCCAGCAGCAAGGGACAGGGGGTCTATGGCTACACCTTC.

This chain uses TRBV2 with TRBJ2-3; the D gene is possibly TRBD2 (5 bases). V was pared by 4 bases and J by 9 bases, with 11 bases between. Germline CDR1 SNHLY, CDR2 FYNNEI. The CDR3 contains 12 residues. CDR3 nucleotides: TGTGCCAGCAGTGTAGGACTGGGGACGCAGTATTTT. It yields the protein CASSVGLGTQYF.

The J gene is TRBJ1-2, the V gene TRBV19; D possibly corresponds to TRBD1 (5 bases). CDR1 is LNHDA and CDR2 is SQIVND in the germline V gene (reference sequence). The ends were cut back, 4 bases at V and 1 base at J, with 13 bases in the middle. CDR3 length equals 15 residues. The CDR3: CASSRAGQDNYGYTF. CDR3 DNA: TGTGCCAGTAGTAGGGCGGGGCAGGATAACTATGGCTACACCTTC.

The chain carries TRBV7-2 and TRBJ1-2; TRBD1 is a possible D gene (5 bases). Trimming removed 5 bases at V and 3 bases at J, with 10 bases between. Germline V lookup: CDR1 SGHTA, CDR2 FQGNSA. CDR3 length: 13 amino acids. CDR3 region: CASSRGGDYGYTF. In DNA form, the CDR3 reads TGTGCCAGCAGCCGGGGGGGAGACTATGGCTACACCTTC.

This rearrangement joins TRBV7-8 to TRBJ2-3; 7 bases match TRBD2. This CDR3 is 16 amino acids long. V was clipped by 1 base and J by 2 bases; unmatched bases: 6. Germline assignment: CDR1 SGHVS and CDR2 FQNEAQ. CDR3 sequence (DNA): TGTGCCAGCAGCTTAGGACTAGCTGGTTACACAGATACGCAGTATTTT. Translating it yields CASSLGLAGYTDTQYF.